What follows are 15 T cell receptor beta chains derived from one specimen sequenced in a study of CXCR3-negative and CXCR3-positive naive CD8 T cells. 5' RACE with UMI labels generated the TRB cDNA libraries. TCRdb re-analyzed the 5' RACE reads; it lists each CDR3 protein once, without DNA. The sample holds roughly 25,000 distinct CDR3 sequences. The sequenced sample was naive CXCR3- CD8+ T cells from blood. As to subset: CD45RO-CCR7+CD27+CD95- naive CD8+ T cells lacking CXCR3 (TNR3-). All receptors come from a human donor in good health. Some clones in this sample may be carry-over from other donors' samples.

The chain has TRBV28 and TRBJ2-1; the D call from TCRdb, TRBD1, cannot be confirmed without DNA. The CDR3 extends over 16 amino acids. From germline, CDR1 is MDHEN and CDR2 SYDVKM. CDR3 sequence: CASSPRVDRGRNEQFF. Drawing the rest from reference TRBV28 and TRBJ2-1, the complete variable domain is DVKVTQSSRYLVKRTGEKVFLECVQDMDHENMFWYRQDPGLGLRLIYFSYDVKMKEKGDIPEGYSVSREKKERFSLILESASTNQTSMYLCASSPRVDRGRNEQFFGPGTRLTVL.

The rearrangement links TRBV29-1 to TRBJ2-1. CDR3 length: 16 residues. CDR1 and CDR2 (germline): SQVTM, ANQGSEA. The CDR3 loop reads CSVILSSGSSYNEQFF.

J is TRBJ1-2 and V is TRBV29-1; TCRdb names TRBD1, which stays unverified in the absence of DNA. Germline V CDR1 and CDR2: SQVTM, ANQGSEA. The CDR3 is 15 residues long. This chain's CDR3 is CSVASGTAFNYGYTF. Full variable domain (missing parts from reference TRBV29-1 and TRBJ1-2): SAVISQKPSRDICQRGTSLTIQCQVDSQVTMMFWYRQQPGQSLTLIATANQGSEATYESGFVIDKFPISRPNLTFSTLTVSNMSPEDSSIYLCSVASGTAFNYGYTFGSGTRLTVV.

The chain uses TRBV6-2 or TRBV6-3 and TRBJ2-7; TCRdb outputs TRBD1, but without DNA this stays unchecked. The CDR3 has 13 amino acids. Per the germline V gene, CDR1 is MNHEY and CDR2 is SVGEGT. This chain's CDR3 is CASRDRAGYEQYF.

This chain uses TRBV18 with TRBJ2-7; TCRdb outputs TRBD1, but without DNA this stays unchecked. The germline CDR1 and CDR2 sequences are KGHSH and LQKENI. The CDR3 is 14 residues long. Here the CDR3 reads CASYRDGASYEQYF.

The chain recombines TRBV7-9 with TRBJ2-5; TCRdb selects TRBD1, and the lack of DNA leaves this call unchecked. Germline V gene data show CDR1 as SEHNR and CDR2 as FQNEAQ (reference sequence). This CDR3 has 14 amino acids. The CDR3 sequence is CASSLVRGQETQYF. Together with reference TRBV7-9 and TRBJ2-5, the CDR3 gives the full variable domain: DTGVSQNPRHKITKRGQNVTFRCDPISEHNRLYWYRQTLGQGPEFLTYFQNEAQLEKSRLLSDRFSAERPKGSFSTLEIQRTEQGDSAMYLCASSLVRGQETQYFGPGTRLLVL.

This rearrangement joins TRBV29-1 to TRBJ1-1. Germline CDR1 SQVTM, CDR2 ANQGSEA. This CDR3 contains 13 residues. The CDR3: CSAEGGRGTEAFF.

The chain recombines TRBV14 with TRBJ2-1; the TCRdb call, TRBD1, lacks DNA for checking. CDR3 length: 19 residues. Germline V CDR1 and CDR2: SGHDN, FVKESK. CDR3 sequence reads: CASSLPTDRAHSSYNEQFF.

J is TRBJ2-3 and V is TRBV6-2 or TRBV6-3; TCRdb outputs TRBD2, but without DNA this stays unchecked. The germline V gene has CDR1 MNHEY and CDR2 SVGEGT. This CDR3 has 16 residues. The CDR3 here is CASSSPIAGAADTQYF.

The V call is TRBV7-9, the J call TRBJ1-6; no DNA is available, so the TRBD1 call from TCRdb remains unchecked. Germline values: CDR1 SEHNR, CDR2 FQNEAQ (reference sequence). This CDR3 is 14 amino acids long. The chain's CDR3 is CASRQGLGNSPLHF.

The rearrangement uses TRBV25-1 and TRBJ2-5; lacking DNA, the TRBD1 call made by TCRdb goes unchecked. The CDR3 spans 13 residues. The V gene's germline CDR1 is MGHDK and CDR2 SYGVNS. CDR3 sequence reads: CASRDRGWETQYF.

The rearrangement uses TRBV29-1 and TRBJ1-1; TCRdb's D call, TRBD1, is unchecked because there is no DNA. The CDR3 sequence is 15 residues long. Germline values: CDR1 SQVTM, CDR2 ANQGSEA. The CDR3 sequence: CSVETGGDGGTEAFF.

The chain links TRBV7-8 to TRBJ2-5; the TCRdb call, TRBD1, lacks DNA for checking. CDR1 is SGHVS, CDR2 FQNEAQ, per germline. The CDR3 length is 16 residues. Here the CDR3 reads CASSRTGGRSQETQYF. The variable domain in full, with the rest retrieved from reference TRBV7-8 and TRBJ2-5, is GAGVSQSPRYKVAKRGQDVALRCDPISGHVSLFWYQQALGQGPEFLTYFQNEAQLDKSGLPSDRFFAERPEGSVSTLKIQRTQQEDSAVYLCASSRTGGRSQETQYFGPGTRLLVL.

The rearrangement joins TRBV6-5 to TRBJ2-3. Germline lookup yields CDR1 MNHEY and CDR2 SVGAGI. The CDR3 length is 12 residues. The CDR3 reads CASSLDTDTQYF.

The gene calls are TRBV29-1 and TRBJ2-7; the D call of TRBD1 rests on TCRdb alone, since no DNA is present to check it. The CDR3 covers 13 residues. Germline V gene sequence: CDR1 SQVTM, CDR2 ANQGSEA. The CDR3 sequence is CSVESGAGYEQYF.